This T cell receptor beta chain was profiled in a study of shared clonotypes between healthy human individuals. Across the whole study: Serving as donors were a couple of women and a few men, whose ages spanned 18 to 49.

The CDR3 length is 14 residues. Trimming removed 8 bases from V and 2 bases from J, with 13 bases in between. The germline V gene encodes CDR1 SGHAT and CDR2 FQNNGV. The authors ran the assay at deep level. Clones were read by immunoSEQ multiplex PCR, and TCRdb kept only the in-frame ones, dropping some. Of about 710,000 clones listed, 55% to 75% were seen once; the top ten hold around 1.7%. V and J are TRBV11-2 and TRBJ1-3; D remains unclear. The sequence was collected from a woman under 40 in good health. Sequencing was performed on memory CD4+ T cells sorted from blood. Subset meaning: CD45RA-negative fraction. The CDR3 DNA sequence: TGTGCCAGCCTTATGGGGAGAGCTGGAAACACCATATATTTT. This encodes CASLMGRAGNTIYF. Combining the CDR3 with reference TRBV11-2 and TRBJ1-3 gives the whole variable domain EAGVAQSPRYKIIEKRQSVAFWCNPISGHATLYWYQQILGQGPKLLIQFQNNGVVDDSQLPKDRFSAERLKGVDSTLKIQPAKLEDSAVYLCASLMGRAGNTIYFGEGSWLTVV.